The 3 T cell receptor beta chains below come from one sample, sequenced in a study of control samples from healthy donors and cancer patients. The data were produced by immunoSEQ multiplex PCR, yet TCRdb's version contains in-frame clones alone and is incomplete. The data show over 150,000 clones, around 94% seen once. Source material: PBMCs. Receptor source: a man between 60 and 75 years old with colorectal cancer.

The V call is TRBV18, the J call TRBJ2-2, with 8 bases fitting TRBD1. Germline assignment: CDR1 KGHSH and CDR2 LQKENI. Trimming at V came to 3 bases and at J to 6 bases, leaving 6 bases not matched to a gene. This CDR3 is 15 amino acids long. CDR3 DNA sequence: TGTGCCAGCTCACCTCAGGACAGGGTCGCCGGGGAGCTGTTTTTT. Its translation: CASSPQDRVAGELFF.

The V gene is TRBV9, the J gene TRBJ2-7; D is ambiguous. With 0 bases removed from V and 1 base from J, the gap between germline ends came to 11 bases. Germline V gene data show CDR1 as SGDLS and CDR2 as YYNGEE. This CDR3 spans 15 amino acids. CDR3 in DNA: TGTGCCAGCAGCGTAGAAATGGGTCCATCCTACGAGCAGTACTTC. As protein: CASSVEMGPSYEQYF. The full variable domain, in which reference TRBV9 and TRBJ2-7 provide the parts outside the CDR3, is DSGVTQTPKHLITATGQRVTLRCSPRSGDLSVYWYQQSLDQGLQFLIQYYNGEERAKGNILERFSAQQFPDLHSELNLSSLELGDSALYFCASSVEMGPSYEQYFGPGTRLTVT.

The chain couples TRBV30 to TRBJ2-7; D uncertain. This CDR3 has 11 residues. Trimming took off 2 bases at V and 7 bases at J, with 9 bases between the two ends. Germline V lookup: CDR1 GTSNPN, CDR2 SVGIG (reference sequence). CDR3 sequence: CAWSRSLEQYF. The CDR3 bases are TGTGCCTGGAGTCGGAGTCTGGAGCAGTACTTC. Combining the CDR3 with reference TRBV30 and TRBJ2-7 gives the whole variable domain SQTIHQWPATLVQPVGSPLSLECTVEGTSNPNLYWYRQAAGRGLQLLFYSVGIGQISSEVPQNLSASRPQDRQFILSSKKLLLSDSGFYLCAWSRSLEQYFGPGTRLTVT.